These 7 T cell receptor beta chains were all obtained from the same sample, sequenced in a study of blood T cell repertoires in COVID-19. Profiling relied on immunoSEQ multiplex PCR, and the TCRdb table lists in-frame clones only, not all of them. The table includes roughly 230,000 clones, approximately 80% detected once. Sequenced input: peripheral blood. The receptors shown here come from a woman aged 60-70 years with active or convalescent COVID-19.

The V and J genes are TRBV27 and TRBJ2-3; maybe TRBD2 (6 bases). Looked up from germline, CDR1 is MNHEY and CDR2 is SMNVEV (reference sequence). The CDR3 consists of 13 residues. Trimming took off 6 bases at V and 1 base at J, with 8 bases between the two ends. CDR3 sequence (DNA): TGTGCCAGCAGGGCTAGCGGCACAGATACGCAGTATTTT. This sequence encodes CASRASGTDTQYF.

The chain has TRBV5-1 and TRBJ2-1, with TRBD2 identical over 9 bases. The CDR3 has 15 residues. CDR1 and CDR2 (germline): SGHRS, YFSETQ. The V gene end was trimmed by 7 bases and the J gene end by 8 bases; junction bases not matched to a gene: 13. CDR3 in DNA: TGCGCCAGCCCCTGGAGGCTAGCGGGGTGGGATGAGCAGTTCTTC. Residues: CASPWRLAGWDEQFF.

The chain links TRBV30 to TRBJ2-2; possible D gene TRBD1, 5 bases. Trimming pared 2 bases from V and 5 bases from J, leaving 15 bases between. The CDR3 is made up of 15 amino acids. The germline V gene has CDR1 GTSNPN and CDR2 SVGIG (reference sequence). In nucleotides, the CDR3 is TGTGCCTGGAGTAATAAAGAGACAGTAACCGGGGAGCTGTTTTTT. Protein product: CAWSNKETVTGELFF.

The rearrangement joins TRBV7-9 to TRBJ1-1; D is perhaps TRBD1 (6 bases). Germline values: CDR1 SEHNR, CDR2 FQNEAQ (reference sequence). The germline V and J ends were trimmed by 3 bases and 10 bases, with 9 bases remaining between them. This CDR3 comprises 11 residues. CDR3 protein: CASSFGGPAFF. CDR3 in DNA: TGTGCCAGCAGCTTTGGGGGCCCAGCTTTCTTT.

This clone occurred a few times. The rearrangement links TRBV5-4 to TRBJ2-1, with TRBD2 identical over 10 bases. This CDR3 contains 14 residues. Germline V gives CDR1 SGHNT, CDR2 YYREEE (reference sequence). The V segment lost 0 bases and the J segment 15 bases; nucleotides outside the gene matches: 9. The CDR3 sequence is CASSLEPSGRTGFF. The CDR3 DNA is TGTGCCAGCAGCTTGGAACCTAGCGGGAGAACGGGGTTCTTC. The whole variable domain, filled in from reference TRBV5-4 and TRBJ2-1, reads ETGVTQSPTHLIKTRGQQVTLRCSSQSGHNTVSWYQQALGQGPQFIFQYYREEENGRGNFPPRFSGLQFPNYSSELNVNALELDDSALYLCASSLEPSGRTGFFGPGTRLTVL.

This chain uses TRBV3-1 (or the pseudogene TRBV3-2) with TRBJ1-6; D may be TRBD1 (5 bases). Germline V CDR1 and CDR2: LGHDT, YNNKEL (reference sequence). This CDR3 region has 15 residues. Trimming pared 2 bases from V and 7 bases from J, leaving 12 bases between. The CDR3 loop reads CASSQFSGLNSPLHF. As DNA, the CDR3 is TGTGCCAGCAGCCAATTTTCGGGACTCAATTCACCCCTCCACTTT.

The chain uses TRBV7-2 and TRBJ1-2; 9 bases map to TRBD1. This CDR3 contains 14 residues. CDR1 is SGHTA, CDR2 FQGNSA, per germline. V gave up 5 bases and J gave up 6 bases; unmatched junction bases: 7. This chain's CDR3 is CASSPSGTGHGYTF. The CDR3 DNA reads TGTGCCAGCAGCCCCTCCGGGACAGGGCATGGCTACACCTTC.